The TCR beta chain described here comes from a study of vaccination effects on CD4 cells after COVID-19. For the study at large: Participants got two doses of BNT162b2 or mRNA-1273 vaccine. Cultures of fewer than 2.5 million PBMC per well contained 10 IU/ml IL-2 plus 10 ug/ml peptides.

Clones were read by immunoSEQ multiplex PCR, and TCRdb kept only the in-frame ones, dropping some. In the table there are about 64,000 clones, approximately 72% of which are singletons. This clone was seen just once. Its cognate antigen is unknown. An approximately ten-day culture period preceded the isolation of CD4+ T cells. CDR1 and CDR2 (germline): SGHRS, YFSETQ. Trimming removed 0 bases at V and 1 base at J, with 13 bases between. This CDR3 region has 17 residues. This sequence joins TRBV5-1 and TRBJ2-2; perhaps TRBD2 as D (5 bases). This sequence was found in a human donor who had a prior SARS-CoV-2 infection. The sequenced sample was CD4+ T cells from PBMCs cultured without peptide, obtained before COVID-19 vaccination. CDR3 loop: CASSLVLSGLNTGELFF. As DNA, the CDR3 is TGCGCCAGCAGCTTGGTTCTCTCAGGACTGAACACCGGGGAGCTGTTTTTT.